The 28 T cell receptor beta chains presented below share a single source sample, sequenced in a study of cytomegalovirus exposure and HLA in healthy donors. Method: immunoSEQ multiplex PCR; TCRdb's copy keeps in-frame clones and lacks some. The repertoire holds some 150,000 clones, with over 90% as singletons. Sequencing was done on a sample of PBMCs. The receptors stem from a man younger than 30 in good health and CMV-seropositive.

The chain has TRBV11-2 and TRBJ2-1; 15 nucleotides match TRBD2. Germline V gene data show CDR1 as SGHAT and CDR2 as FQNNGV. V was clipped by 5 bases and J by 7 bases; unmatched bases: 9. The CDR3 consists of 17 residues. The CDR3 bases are TGTGCCAGCAGCCCGGGACTAGCGGGAGGCAATTTTAATGAGCAGTTCTTC. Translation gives CASSPGLAGGNFNEQFF.

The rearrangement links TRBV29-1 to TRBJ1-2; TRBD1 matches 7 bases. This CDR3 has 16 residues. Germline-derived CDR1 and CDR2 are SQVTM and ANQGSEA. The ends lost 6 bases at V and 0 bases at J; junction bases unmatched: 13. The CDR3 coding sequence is TGCAGCGTCCAGACAGGGTCGATCCCCACTAACTATGGCTACACCTTC. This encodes CSVQTGSIPTNYGYTF.

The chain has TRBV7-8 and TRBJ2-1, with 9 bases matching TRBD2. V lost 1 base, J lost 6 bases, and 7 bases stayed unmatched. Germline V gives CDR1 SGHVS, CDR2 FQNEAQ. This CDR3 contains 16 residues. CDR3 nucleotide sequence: TGTGCCAGCAGCTTAGAGCTGCGGGAGGGCCGCAATGAGCAGTTCTTC. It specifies CASSLELREGRNEQFF.

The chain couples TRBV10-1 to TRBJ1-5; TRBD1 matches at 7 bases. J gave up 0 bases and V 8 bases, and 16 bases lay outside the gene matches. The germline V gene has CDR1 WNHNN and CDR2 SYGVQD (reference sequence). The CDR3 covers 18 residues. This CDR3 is CASPLLRRDRDSNQPQHF. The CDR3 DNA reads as TGCGCCAGCCCCCTGCTTCGGCGGGACAGAGATAGCAATCAGCCCCAGCATTTT.

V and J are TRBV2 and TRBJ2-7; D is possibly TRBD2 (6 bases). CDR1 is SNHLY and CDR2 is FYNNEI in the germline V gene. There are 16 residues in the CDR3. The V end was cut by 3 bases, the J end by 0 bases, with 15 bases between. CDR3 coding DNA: TGTGCCAGCAGTGAGAACCCAGGCGGGACCTCCTACGAGCAGTACTTC. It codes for CASSENPGGTSYEQYF.

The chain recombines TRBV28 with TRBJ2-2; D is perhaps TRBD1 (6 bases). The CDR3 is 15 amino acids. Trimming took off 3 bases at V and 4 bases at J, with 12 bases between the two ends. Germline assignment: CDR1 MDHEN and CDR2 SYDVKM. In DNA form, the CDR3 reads TGTGCCAGCAGTTTGGATACAGGGAGCACCGGGGAGCTGTTTTTT. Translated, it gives CASSLDTGSTGELFF.

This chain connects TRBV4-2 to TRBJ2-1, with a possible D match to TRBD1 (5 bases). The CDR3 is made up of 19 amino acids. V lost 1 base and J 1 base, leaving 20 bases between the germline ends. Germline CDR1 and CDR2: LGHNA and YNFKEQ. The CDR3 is CASSQVRGLARVSYNEQFF. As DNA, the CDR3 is TGTGCCAGCAGCCAAGTTAGGGGATTAGCTAGGGTTTCCTACAATGAGCAGTTCTTC.

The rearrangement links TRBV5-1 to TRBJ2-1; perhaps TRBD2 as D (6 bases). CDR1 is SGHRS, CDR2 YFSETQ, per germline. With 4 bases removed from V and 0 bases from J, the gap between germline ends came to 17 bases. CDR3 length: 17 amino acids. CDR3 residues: CASSISPGDTSYNEQFF. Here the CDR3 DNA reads TGCGCCAGCAGCATATCCCCGGGGGATACCTCCTACAATGAGCAGTTCTTC.

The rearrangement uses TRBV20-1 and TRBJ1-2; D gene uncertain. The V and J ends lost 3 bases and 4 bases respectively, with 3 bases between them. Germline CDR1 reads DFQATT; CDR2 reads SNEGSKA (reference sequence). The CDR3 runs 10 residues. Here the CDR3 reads CSASRYGYTF. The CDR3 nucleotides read TGCAGTGCTAGTCGCTATGGCTACACCTTC.

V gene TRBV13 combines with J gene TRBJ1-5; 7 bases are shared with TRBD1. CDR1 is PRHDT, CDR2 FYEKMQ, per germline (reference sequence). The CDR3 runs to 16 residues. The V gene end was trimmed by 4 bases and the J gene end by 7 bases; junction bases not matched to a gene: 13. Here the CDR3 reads CASSYRQGGSGQPQHF. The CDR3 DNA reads TGTGCCAGCAGCTATCGACAGGGAGGATCCGGGCAGCCCCAGCATTTT. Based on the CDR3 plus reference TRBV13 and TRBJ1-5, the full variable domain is AAGVIQSPRHLIKEKRETATLKCYPIPRHDTVYWYQQGPGQDPQFLISFYEKMQSDKGSIPDRFSAQQFSDYHSELNMSSLELGDSALYFCASSYRQGGSGQPQHFGDGTRLSIL.

The CDR3: CASNIQGNTGELFF. The CDR3 DNA reads as TGCGCCAGCAACATACAGGGAAACACCGGGGAGCTGTTTTTT. V and J are TRBV5-1 and TRBJ2-2; the D gene is possibly TRBD1 (6 bases). Germline CDR1 and CDR2: SGHRS and YFSETQ. The CDR3 consists of 14 residues. Trimming took off 6 bases at V and 2 bases at J, with 11 bases between the two ends.

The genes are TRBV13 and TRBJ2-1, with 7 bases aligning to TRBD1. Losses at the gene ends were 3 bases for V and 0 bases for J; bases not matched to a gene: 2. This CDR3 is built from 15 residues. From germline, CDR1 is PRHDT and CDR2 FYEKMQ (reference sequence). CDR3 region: CASSLGQFSYNEQFF. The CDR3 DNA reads TGTGCCAGCAGCTTGGGACAGTTCTCCTACAATGAGCAGTTCTTC.

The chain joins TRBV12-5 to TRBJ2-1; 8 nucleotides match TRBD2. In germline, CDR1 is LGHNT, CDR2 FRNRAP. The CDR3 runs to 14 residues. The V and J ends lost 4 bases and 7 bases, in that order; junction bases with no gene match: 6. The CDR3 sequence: CASGYGGRSNEQFF. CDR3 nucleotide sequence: TGTGCTAGTGGTTATGGCGGGAGGTCGAATGAGCAGTTCTTC.

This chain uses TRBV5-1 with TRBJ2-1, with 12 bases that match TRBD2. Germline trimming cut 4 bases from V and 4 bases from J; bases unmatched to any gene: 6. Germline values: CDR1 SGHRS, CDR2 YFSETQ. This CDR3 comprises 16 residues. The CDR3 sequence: CASSGRTSGIYNEQFF. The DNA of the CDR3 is TGCGCCAGCAGCGGCCGGACTAGCGGGATATACAATGAGCAGTTCTTC.

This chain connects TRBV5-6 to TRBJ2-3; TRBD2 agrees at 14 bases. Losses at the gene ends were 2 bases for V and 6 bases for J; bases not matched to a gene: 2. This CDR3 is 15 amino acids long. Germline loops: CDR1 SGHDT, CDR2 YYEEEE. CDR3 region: CASSLRTSGRDTQYF. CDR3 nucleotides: TGTGCCAGCAGCTTACGGACTAGCGGGAGGGATACGCAGTATTTT.

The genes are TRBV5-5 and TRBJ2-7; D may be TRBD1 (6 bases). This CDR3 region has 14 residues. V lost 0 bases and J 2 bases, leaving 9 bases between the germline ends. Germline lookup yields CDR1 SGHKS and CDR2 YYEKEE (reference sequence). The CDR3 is CASSLGRGPYEQYF. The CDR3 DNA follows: TGTGCCAGCAGCTTGGGCAGGGGCCCCTACGAGCAGTACTTC.

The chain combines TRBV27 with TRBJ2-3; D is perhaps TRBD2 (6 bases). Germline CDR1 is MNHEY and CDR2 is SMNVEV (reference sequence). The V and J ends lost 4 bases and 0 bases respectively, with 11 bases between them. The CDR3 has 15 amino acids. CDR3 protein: CASSSPGTSTDTQYF. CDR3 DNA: TGTGCCAGCAGTTCGCCAGGGACTAGCACAGATACGCAGTATTTT.

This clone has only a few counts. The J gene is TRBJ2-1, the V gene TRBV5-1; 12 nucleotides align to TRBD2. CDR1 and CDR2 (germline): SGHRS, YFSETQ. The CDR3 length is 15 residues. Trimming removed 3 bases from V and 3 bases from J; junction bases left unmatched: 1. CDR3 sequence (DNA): TGCGCCAGCAGCTCGGGACTAGCGGGCTACAATGAGCAGTTCTTC. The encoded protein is CASSSGLAGYNEQFF.

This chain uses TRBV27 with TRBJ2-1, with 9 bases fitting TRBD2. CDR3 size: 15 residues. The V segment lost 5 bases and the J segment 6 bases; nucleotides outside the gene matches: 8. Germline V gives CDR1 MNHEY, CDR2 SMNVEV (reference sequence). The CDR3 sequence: CASSRLADPSNEQFF. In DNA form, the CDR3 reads TGTGCCAGCAGTCGACTAGCGGATCCCTCCAATGAGCAGTTCTTC.

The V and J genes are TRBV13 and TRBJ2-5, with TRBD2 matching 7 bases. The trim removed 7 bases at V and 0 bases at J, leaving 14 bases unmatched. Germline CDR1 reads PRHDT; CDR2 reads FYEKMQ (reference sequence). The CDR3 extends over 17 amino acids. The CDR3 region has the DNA TGTGCCAGCATAAGGGGAGGGCCCACCATGTACCAAGAGACCCAGTACTTC. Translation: CASIRGGPTMYQETQYF.

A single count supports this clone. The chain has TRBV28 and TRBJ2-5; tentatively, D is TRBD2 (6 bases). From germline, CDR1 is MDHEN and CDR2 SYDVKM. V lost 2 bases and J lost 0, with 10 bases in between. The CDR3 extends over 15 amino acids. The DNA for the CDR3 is TGTGCCAGCAGTTTAGAACGGGAGTACCAAGAGACCCAGTACTTC. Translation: CASSLEREYQETQYF.

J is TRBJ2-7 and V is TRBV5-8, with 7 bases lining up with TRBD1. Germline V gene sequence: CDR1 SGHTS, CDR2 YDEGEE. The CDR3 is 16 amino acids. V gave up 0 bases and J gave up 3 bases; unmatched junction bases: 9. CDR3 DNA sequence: TGTGCCAGCAGCTTGGTCTTTTTGGGACAGAACTACGAGCAGTACTTC. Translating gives CASSLVFLGQNYEQYF.

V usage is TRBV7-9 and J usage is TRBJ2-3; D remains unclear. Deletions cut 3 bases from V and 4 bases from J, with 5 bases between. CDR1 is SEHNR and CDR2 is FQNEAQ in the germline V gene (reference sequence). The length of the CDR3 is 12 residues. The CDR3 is CASSFSADTQYF. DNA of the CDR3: TGTGCCAGCAGCTTCTCAGCAGATACGCAGTATTTT.

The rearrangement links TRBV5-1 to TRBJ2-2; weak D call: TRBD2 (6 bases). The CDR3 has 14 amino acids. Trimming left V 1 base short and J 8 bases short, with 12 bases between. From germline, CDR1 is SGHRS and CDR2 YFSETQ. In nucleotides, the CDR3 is TGCGCCAGCAGCTTGCAGCCGGGGGAGGGGGAGCTGTTTTTT. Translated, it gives CASSLQPGEGELFF.

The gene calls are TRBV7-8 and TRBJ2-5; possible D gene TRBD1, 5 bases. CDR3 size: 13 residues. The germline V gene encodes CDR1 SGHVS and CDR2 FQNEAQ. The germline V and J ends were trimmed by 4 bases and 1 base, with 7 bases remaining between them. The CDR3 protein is CASSSDTQETQYF. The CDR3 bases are TGTGCCAGCAGCTCGGACACCCAAGAGACCCAGTACTTC.

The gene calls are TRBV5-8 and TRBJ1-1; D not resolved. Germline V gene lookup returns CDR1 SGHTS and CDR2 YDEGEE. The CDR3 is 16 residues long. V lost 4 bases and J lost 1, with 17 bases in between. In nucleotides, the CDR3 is TGTGCCAGCAGCCTGCGGGGATACTCGGGGAACACTGAAGCTTTCTTT. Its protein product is CASSLRGYSGNTEAFF.

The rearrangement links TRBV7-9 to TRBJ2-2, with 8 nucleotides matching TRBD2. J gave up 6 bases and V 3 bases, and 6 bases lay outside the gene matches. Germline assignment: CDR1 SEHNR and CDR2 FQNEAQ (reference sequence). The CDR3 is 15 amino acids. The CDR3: CASSFREGYSGELFF. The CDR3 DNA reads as TGTGCCAGCAGCTTTCGGGAGGGGTATTCCGGGGAGCTGTTTTTT.

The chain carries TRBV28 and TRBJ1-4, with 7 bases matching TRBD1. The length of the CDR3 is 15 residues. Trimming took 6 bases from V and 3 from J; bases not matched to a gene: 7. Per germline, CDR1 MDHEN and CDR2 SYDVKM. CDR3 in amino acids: CASSPDRVANEKLFF. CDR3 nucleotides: TGTGCCAGCAGCCCCGACAGGGTAGCTAATGAAAAACTGTTTTTT. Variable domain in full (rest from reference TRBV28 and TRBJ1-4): DVKVTQSSRYLVKRTGEKVFLECVQDMDHENMFWYRQDPGLGLRLIYFSYDVKMKEKGDIPEGYSVSREKKERFSLILESASTNQTSMYLCASSPDRVANEKLFFGSGTQLSVL.